Sequencing of this T cell receptor beta chain was carried out in a study of T cells after yellow fever vaccination. At the level of the study: The authors prepared low-cell-number fractions using SMART-Seq v4 Ultra Low Input. Whole-study results and caveats: CD4 and CD8 compartments shared a small share of clonotypes. Weaker, the secondary response had a peak occurring faster, on day 5 versus 15. Once the booster was given, most primary-vaccination clones reappeared, at about 95% for CD4 and roughly 90% for CD8.

This clonotype was counted a few times. What it recognizes is unknown. Per germline, CDR1 MNHEY and CDR2 SVGAGI. The CDR3 has 16 residues. Losses at the gene ends were 0 bases for V and 3 bases for J; bases not matched to a gene: 6. TCRdb processed the 5' RACE reads anew with MiXCR; each CDR3 protein has one entry. The top ten hold less than 0.55% of the sample, which has 200,000 to 300,000 distinct CDR3 sequences, over 10% seen once. This receptor was taken from a man younger than 40 who received the YFV17D yellow fever vaccine. The material was CD4+ T cells sorted from PBMCs, obtained 45 days after the yellow fever booster vaccination. The chain carries TRBV6-5 and TRBJ1-1; the match to TRBD1 covers 8 bases. CDR3 nucleotides: TGTGCCAGCAGTTACTCGTCCAGGGGGCAGGACACTGAAGCTTTCTTT. Its translation: CASSYSSRGQDTEAFF.